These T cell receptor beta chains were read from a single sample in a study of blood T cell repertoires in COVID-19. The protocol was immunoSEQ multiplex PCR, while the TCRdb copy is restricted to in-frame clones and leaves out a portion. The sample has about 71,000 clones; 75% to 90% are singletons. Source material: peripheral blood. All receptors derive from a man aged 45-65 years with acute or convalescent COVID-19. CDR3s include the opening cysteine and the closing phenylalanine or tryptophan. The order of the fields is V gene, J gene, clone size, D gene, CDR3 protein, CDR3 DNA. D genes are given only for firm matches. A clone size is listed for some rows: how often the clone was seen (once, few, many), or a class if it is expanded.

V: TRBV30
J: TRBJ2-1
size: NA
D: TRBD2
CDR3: CAWSKSGGVNEQFF
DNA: TGTGCCTGGAGTAAAAGTGGGGGGGTCAATGAGCAGTTCTTC

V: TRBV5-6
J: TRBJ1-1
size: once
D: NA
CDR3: CASSFGIEAFF
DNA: TGTGCCAGCAGCTTCGGGATTGAAGCTTTCTTT

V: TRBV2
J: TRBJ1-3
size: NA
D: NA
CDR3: CARSGTSGNTIYF
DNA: TGTGCCAGATCAGGGACATCTGGAAACACCATATATTTT

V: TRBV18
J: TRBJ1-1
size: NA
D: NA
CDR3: CASSPQGLGTEAFF
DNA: TGTGCCAGCTCACCCCAGGGGTTGGGCACTGAAGCTTTCTTT

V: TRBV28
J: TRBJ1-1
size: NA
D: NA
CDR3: CASSPPGYTEAFF
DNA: TGTGCCAGCAGTCCCCCAGGATACACTGAAGCTTTCTTT

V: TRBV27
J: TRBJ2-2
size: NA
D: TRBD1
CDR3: CASRGTAITGELFF
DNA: TGTGCCAGCAGGGGGACAGCCATCACCGGGGAGCTGTTTTTT

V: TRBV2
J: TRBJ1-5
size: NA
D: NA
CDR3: CASSLRAGDQPQHF
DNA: TGTGCCAGCAGTTTGCGGGCAGGGGATCAGCCCCAGCATTTT

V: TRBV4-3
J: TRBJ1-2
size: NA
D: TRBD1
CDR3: CASSPEGAYGYTF
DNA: TGCGCCAGCAGCCCCGAGGGGGCTTATGGCTACACCTTC

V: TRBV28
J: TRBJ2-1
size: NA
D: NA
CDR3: CASRSQGRSYNEQFF
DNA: TGTGCCAGCAGATCACAGGGACGGAGCTATAATGAGCAGTTCTTC

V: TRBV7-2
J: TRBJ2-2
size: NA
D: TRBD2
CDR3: CASSQDGLALTGELFF
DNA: TGTGCCAGCAGCCAGGACGGACTAGCCCTCACCGGGGAGCTGTTTTTT

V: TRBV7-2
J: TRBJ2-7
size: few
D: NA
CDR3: CASSLGGTPRVDF
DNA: TGTGCCAGCAGCTTAGGCGGGACGCCACGCGTGGACTTC

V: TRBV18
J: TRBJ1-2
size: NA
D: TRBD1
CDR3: CASSPQGQGGGYGYTF
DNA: TGTGCCAGCTCACCACAAGGACAGGGGGGCGGCTATGGCTACACCTTC

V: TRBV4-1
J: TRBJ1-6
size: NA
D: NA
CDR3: CASSQGSGRDNSPLHF
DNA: TGCGCCAGCAGCCAAGGGAGTGGCAGGGATAATTCACCCCTCCACTTT

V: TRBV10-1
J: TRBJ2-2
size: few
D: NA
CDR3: CASGREKGTGELFF
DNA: TGCGCCAGCGGTCGGGAGAAGGGGACCGGGGAGCTGTTTTTT

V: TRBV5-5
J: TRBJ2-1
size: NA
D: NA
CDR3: CASSLRAVRGDEQFF
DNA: TGTGCCAGCAGCTTGAGAGCAGTCCGCGGGGATGAGCAGTTCTTC

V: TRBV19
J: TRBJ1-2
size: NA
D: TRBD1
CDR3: CASSILTGTGEGYTF
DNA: TGTGCCAGTAGTATACTAACAGGGACAGGGGAGGGCTACACCTTC

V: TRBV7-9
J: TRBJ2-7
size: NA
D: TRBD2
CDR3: CASSRSDTAGGREQYF
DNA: TGTGCCAGCAGCCGCTCGGATACTGCGGGAGGGCGCGAGCAGTACTTC

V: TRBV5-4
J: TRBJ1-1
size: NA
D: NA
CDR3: CASSLEGTLTEAFF
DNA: TGTGCCAGCAGCTTGGAAGGGACACTAACTGAAGCTTTCTTT

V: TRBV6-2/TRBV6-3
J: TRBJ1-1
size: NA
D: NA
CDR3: CASSYLGPEAFF
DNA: TGTGCCAGCAGTTATCTGGGGCCTGAAGCTTTCTTT

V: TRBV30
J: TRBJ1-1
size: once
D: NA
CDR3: CAWSVAGNRNTEAFF
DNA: TGTGCCTGGAGTGTAGCAGGGAATAGAAACACTGAAGCTTTCTTT

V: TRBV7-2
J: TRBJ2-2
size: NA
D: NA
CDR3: CASSLSRDFETGELFF
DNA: TGTGCCAGCAGCTTATCCAGGGACTTTGAAACCGGGGAGCTGTTTTTT

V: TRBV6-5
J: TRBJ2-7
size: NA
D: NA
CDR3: CASRVEPRESGEQYF
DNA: TGTGCCAGCAGGGTGGAGCCGAGGGAAAGCGGCGAGCAGTACTTC

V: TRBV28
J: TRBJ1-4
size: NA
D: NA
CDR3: CASSPLGPPTNEKLFF
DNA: TGTGCCAGCAGTCCCCTAGGTCCACCAACTAATGAAAAACTGTTTTTT

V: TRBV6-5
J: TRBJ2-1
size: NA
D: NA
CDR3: CASSYSGSYNEQFF
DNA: TGTGCCAGCAGTTACTCGGGGAGTTACAATGAGCAGTTCTTC

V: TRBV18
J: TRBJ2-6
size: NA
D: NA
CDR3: CASSPARDQVLSGANVLTF
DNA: TGTGCCAGCTCACCAGCCAGGGATCAGGTACTCTCTGGGGCCAACGTCCTGACTTTC

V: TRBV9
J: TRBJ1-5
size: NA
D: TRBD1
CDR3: CASSVGTGWNQPQHF
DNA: TGTGCCAGCAGCGTAGGGACAGGGTGGAATCAGCCCCAGCATTTT

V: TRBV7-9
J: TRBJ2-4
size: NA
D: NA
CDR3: CASSLTGARTDF
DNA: TGTGCCAGCAGCTTGACAGGAGCTCGAACCGACTTC

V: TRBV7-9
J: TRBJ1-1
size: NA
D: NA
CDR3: CASSAGPNTEAFF
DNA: TGTGCCAGCAGCGCAGGGCCGAACACTGAAGCTTTCTTT

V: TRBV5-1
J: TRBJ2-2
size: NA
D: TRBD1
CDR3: CASSLGYGTGGTGELFF
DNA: TGCGCCAGCAGCTTGGGGTACGGGACAGGGGGCACCGGGGAGCTGTTTTTT

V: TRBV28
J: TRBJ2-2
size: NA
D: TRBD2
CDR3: CASSFWGSGGGELFF
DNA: TGTGCCAGCAGTTTTTGGGGGAGCGGGGGCGGGGAGCTGTTTTTT

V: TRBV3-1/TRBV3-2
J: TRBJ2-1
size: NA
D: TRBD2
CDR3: CASSQIGGRGDEQFF
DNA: TGTGCCAGCAGCCAAATTGGCGGGAGGGGCGATGAGCAGTTCTTC

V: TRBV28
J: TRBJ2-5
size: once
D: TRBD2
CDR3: CASRSVGGLAGGSQETQYF
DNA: TGTGCCAGCAGATCCGTTGGGGGACTAGCGGGAGGGTCGCAAGAGACCCAGTACTTC

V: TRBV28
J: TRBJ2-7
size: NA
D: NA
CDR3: CASNGFYEQYF
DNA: TGTGCCAGCAATGGCTTCTACGAGCAGTACTTC

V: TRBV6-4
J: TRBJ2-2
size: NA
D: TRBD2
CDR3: CASSELAGATGELFF
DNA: TGTGCCAGCAGTGAACTAGCGGGCGCAACCGGGGAGCTGTTTTTT

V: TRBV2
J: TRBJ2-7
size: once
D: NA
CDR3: CASSEHQGSYEQYF
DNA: TGTGCCAGCAGTGAGCACCAGGGGAGCTACGAGCAGTACTTC

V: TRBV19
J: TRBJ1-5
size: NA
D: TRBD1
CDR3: CASSIGTAMEPQHF
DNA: TGTGCCAGTAGTATCGGGACAGCCATGGAGCCCCAGCATTTT

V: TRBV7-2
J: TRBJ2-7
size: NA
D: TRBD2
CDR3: CASSLELAGPSYEQYF
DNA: TGTGCCAGCAGCTTAGAACTAGCGGGACCCTCCTACGAGCAGTACTTC

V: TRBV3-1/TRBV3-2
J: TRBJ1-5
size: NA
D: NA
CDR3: CASSPRGEGSKPQHF
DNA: TGTGCCAGCAGCCCCCGAGGGGAGGGTAGCAAGCCCCAGCATTTT

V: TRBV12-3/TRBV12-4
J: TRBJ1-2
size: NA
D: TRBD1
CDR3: CASTNPGTGGYTF
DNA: TGTGCCAGCACCAATCCCGGGACAGGGGGCTACACCTTC

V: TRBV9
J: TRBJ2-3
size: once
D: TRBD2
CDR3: CASSVVGLAGVTDTQYF
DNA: TGTGCCAGCAGCGTAGTCGGGCTAGCGGGAGTGACAGATACGCAGTATTTT

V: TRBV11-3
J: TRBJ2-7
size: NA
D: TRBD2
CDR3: CASSSGLADPGEQYF
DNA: TGTGCCAGCAGCTCTGGACTAGCGGACCCTGGGGAGCAGTACTTC

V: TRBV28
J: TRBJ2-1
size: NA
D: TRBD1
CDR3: CASSLDRAVYNEQFF
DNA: TGTGCCAGCAGTTTGGACAGGGCTGTCTACAATGAGCAGTTCTTC

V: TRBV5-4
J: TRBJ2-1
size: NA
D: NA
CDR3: CASSYKGAPYNEQFF
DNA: TGTGCCAGCAGCTACAAAGGGGCTCCCTACAATGAGCAGTTCTTC

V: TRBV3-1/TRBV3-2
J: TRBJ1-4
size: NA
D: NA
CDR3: CASSPTLGGATNEKLFF
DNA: TGTGCCAGCAGCCCTACTTTGGGGGGTGCAACTAATGAAAAACTGTTTTTT

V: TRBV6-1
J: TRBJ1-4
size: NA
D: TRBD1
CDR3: CASSEFSGTGAQKLFF
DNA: TGTGCCAGCAGTGAATTCAGCGGGACAGGGGCGCAGAAACTGTTTTTT

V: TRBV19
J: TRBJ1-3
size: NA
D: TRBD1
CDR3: CASSSTEGAPGNTIYF
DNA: TGTGCCAGTAGTTCAACGGAGGGGGCCCCTGGAAACACCATATATTTT

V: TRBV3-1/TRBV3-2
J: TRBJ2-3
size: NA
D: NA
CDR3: CASSQETPVNTQYF
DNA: TGTGCCAGCAGCCAAGAAACCCCAGTGAATACGCAGTATTTT

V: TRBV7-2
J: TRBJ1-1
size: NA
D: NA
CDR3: CASSPDGRAEAFF
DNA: TGTGCCAGCAGCCCGGACGGGAGGGCTGAAGCTTTCTTT

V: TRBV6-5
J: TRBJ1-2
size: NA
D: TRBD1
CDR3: CASRDSNNYGYTF
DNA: TGTGCCAGCCGGGACAGCAATAACTATGGCTACACCTTC

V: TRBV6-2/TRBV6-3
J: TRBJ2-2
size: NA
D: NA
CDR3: CASSYSTVAGELFF
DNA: TGTGCCAGCAGTTACTCTACGGTGGCCGGGGAGCTGTTTTTT

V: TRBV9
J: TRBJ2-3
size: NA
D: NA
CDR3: CASSVAQQDTQYF
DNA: TGTGCCAGCAGCGTAGCTCAACAAGATACGCAGTATTTT

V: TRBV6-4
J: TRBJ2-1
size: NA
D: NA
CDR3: CASTGSRPLYNEQFF
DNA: TGTGCCAGCACTGGGTCGAGGCCCCTCTACAATGAGCAGTTCTTC